Here is one T cell receptor (beta chain) with its context. As yet, its antigen is unknown. This sample stems from a study of cytomegalovirus exposure and HLA in healthy donors. Study-wide points: The investigators catalogued 164 TCR beta chains as cytomegalovirus-associated.

There are 14 residues in the CDR3. Trimming took off 3 bases at V and 3 bases at J, with 12 bases between the two ends. In germline, CDR1 is SGHRS, CDR2 YFSETQ. Primers: 60 Vbeta forward and 13 Jbeta reverse. Some clones are missing from TCRdb's copy, which holds only in-frame ones; the method was immunoSEQ multiplex PCR. The sample consists of approximately 290,000 clones, about 80% of them appearing once. Sequencing input: PBMCs. The chain has TRBV5-1 and TRBJ1-2; D might be TRBD1 (6 bases). This clonotype was obtained from a girl aged 2-10 years in good health and CMV-seronegative. CDR3 in DNA: TGCGCCAGCAGCTCGAACAGGGATGACTATGGCTACACCTTC. Protein sequence: CASSSNRDDYGYTF.